Below are 20 T cell receptor beta chains sequenced from a single sample in a study of blood T cell repertoires in COVID-19. The data were produced by immunoSEQ multiplex PCR, yet TCRdb's version contains in-frame clones alone and is incomplete. Of 230,000 or so clones listed, approximately 88% were seen once; the top ten hold 2% to 2.5%. Material: PBMCs or T cells enriched from blood (not recorded which). These receptors were taken from a woman aged 35 to 49 with acute COVID-19.

The genes are TRBV5-4 and TRBJ1-2; D unresolved. V was cut by 0 bases and J by 3 bases, with 6 bases left in between. Germline lookup yields CDR1 SGHNT and CDR2 YYREEE (reference sequence). The CDR3 runs to 13 residues. CDR3 coding DNA: TGTGCCAGCAGCTTGGCCCGGGACTATGGCTACACCTTC. This sequence encodes CASSLARDYGYTF.

The V gene is TRBV7-2, the J gene TRBJ1-2; 10 bases match TRBD1. The CDR3 is 16 amino acids. Unmatched junction bases numbered 8, after V lost 2 bases and J lost 5 bases. Germline V gene sequence: CDR1 SGHTA, CDR2 FQGNSA. CDR3 sequence (DNA): TGTGCCAGCAGCTTACGAGGGACAGGGGTTTTATATGGCTACACCTTC. Encoded protein: CASSLRGTGVLYGYTF.

The V call is TRBV5-4, the J call TRBJ2-5; 9 nucleotides align to TRBD2. The CDR3 has 16 amino acids. Germline V CDR1 and CDR2: SGHNT, YYREEE (reference sequence). Trimming took 2 bases from V and 0 from J; bases not matched to a gene: 5. The CDR3 sequence: CASSLRLAEYQETQYF. CDR3 sequence (DNA): TGTGCCAGCAGCTTACGACTAGCGGAGTACCAAGAGACCCAGTACTTC.

This clone was seen once. The rearrangement joins TRBV11-3 to TRBJ1-6, with 10 bases aligning to TRBD1. This CDR3 is built from 14 residues. CDR1 is SGHNT, CDR2 YENEEA, per germline. The junction had 2 bases not matched to a gene; V was cut back by 5 bases and J by 7 bases. The CDR3 spells CASSPGQGNSPLHF. For the CDR3, the DNA is TGTGCCAGCAGCCCGGGACAGGGGAATTCACCCCTCCACTTT.

V gene TRBV30 combines with J gene TRBJ2-1; weak D call: TRBD1 (6 bases). This CDR3 region has 14 residues. CDR1 is GTSNPN, CDR2 SVGIG, per germline (reference sequence). Trimming cost V 8 bases and J 4 bases, with 18 bases left between them. CDR3 in amino acids: CARDPQGGYNEQFF. The CDR3 region has the DNA TGTGCCCGGGATCCCCAAGGGGGTTACAATGAGCAGTTCTTC.

J is TRBJ2-3 and V is TRBV11-3, with 14 bases matching TRBD2. V gave up 1 base and J gave up 0 bases; unmatched junction bases: 6. The CDR3 has 19 residues. Germline values: CDR1 SGHNT, CDR2 YENEEA. CDR3 nucleotides: TGTGCCAGCAGCTTAGGCCCCGGGACTAGCGGGGGAAGCACAGATACGCAGTATTTT. It codes for CASSLGPGTSGGSTDTQYF. Together with reference TRBV11-3 and TRBJ2-3, the CDR3 gives the full variable domain: EAGVVQSPRYKIIEKKQPVAFWCNPISGHNTLYWYLQNLGQGPELLIRYENEEAVDDSQLPKDRFSAERLKGVDSTLKIQPAELGDSAVYLCASSLGPGTSGGSTDTQYFGPGTRLTVL.

This clone has at least ten counts. The chain carries TRBV7-2 and TRBJ2-2; 8 bases are a match to TRBD2. This CDR3 has 16 residues. CDR1 and CDR2 (germline): SGHTA, FQGNSA. Trimming cost V 2 bases and J 9 bases; bases outside gene matches: 11. In DNA form, the CDR3 reads TGTGCCAGCAGCTTAAATAGGGCGGGAGGAAGTCGGGAGCTGTTTTTT. Protein: CASSLNRAGGSRELFF.

This clone was found a few times. The chain uses TRBV2 and TRBJ1-2; TRBD1 matches 12 bases. The junction had 1 base not matched to a gene; V was cut back by 7 bases and J by 4 bases. The germline CDR1 and CDR2 sequences are SNHLY and FYNNEI. There are 13 residues in the CDR3. In nucleotides, the CDR3 is TGTGCCAGCAAGGGACAGGGGGCCTATGGCTACACCTTC. Amino acids: CASKGQGAYGYTF. The whole variable domain, filled in from reference TRBV2 and TRBJ1-2, reads EPEVTQTPSHQVTQMGQEVILRCVPISNHLYFYWYRQILGQKVEFLVSFYNNEISEKSEIFDDQFSVERPDGSNFTLKIRSTKLEDSAMYFCASKGQGAYGYTFGSGTRLTVV.

The CDR3 bases are TGCGCCAGCAGCGTGCCGGGACAGGGGAACACTGAAGCTTTCTTT. This sequence encodes CASSVPGQGNTEAFF. This rearrangement joins TRBV5-1 to TRBJ1-1; 9 nucleotides match TRBD1. This CDR3 has 15 amino acids. J lost 1 base, V lost 4 bases, and 5 bases had no gene match. Germline lookup yields CDR1 SGHRS and CDR2 YFSETQ.

This clone showed up just a few times. This chain links TRBV14 with TRBJ2-1; D is perhaps TRBD2 (5 bases). This CDR3 has 13 amino acids. The V gene lost 5 bases and the J gene lost 3 bases, with 8 bases spanning the gap. Germline loops: CDR1 SGHDN, CDR2 FVKESK. The CDR3 region has the DNA TGTGCCAGCAGCGCAGGACTCTACAATGAGCAGTTCTTC. It is translated as CASSAGLYNEQFF.

The chain has TRBV7-2 and TRBJ1-2, with a tentative D call TRBD1 (6 bases). The germline CDR1 and CDR2 sequences are SGHTA and FQGNSA. Trimming stripped 6 bases from V and 8 bases from J, with 16 bases between. The CDR3 has 13 amino acids. The CDR3 protein is CASRRTESLGYTF. The CDR3 coding sequence is TGTGCCAGCAGGCGGACAGAGTCCCTAGGCTACACCTTC.

CDR3 sequence: CASSLVRGGGGTEAFF. The DNA of the CDR3 is TGTGCCAGCAGCTTAGTTCGGGGGGGCGGTGGCACTGAAGCTTTCTTT. J is TRBJ1-1 and V is TRBV7-2, with a weak D call TRBD1 (6 bases). Germline V CDR1 and CDR2: SGHTA, FQGNSA. Trimming removed 1 base at V and 4 bases at J, with 16 bases between. The CDR3 spans 16 residues.

This chain links TRBV5-1 with TRBJ2-1, with a possible D match to TRBD1 (6 bases). The germline CDR1 and CDR2 sequences are SGHRS and YFSETQ. This CDR3 contains 16 residues. V lost 3 bases and J lost 7, with 20 bases in between. The CDR3 loop reads CASSSISPGQSNEQFF. In nucleotides, the CDR3 is TGCGCCAGCAGCTCAATAAGTCCGGGACAAAGTAATGAGCAGTTCTTC. The full variable domain, its missing parts supplied by reference TRBV5-1 and TRBJ2-1, is KAGVTQTPRYLIKTRGQQVTLSCSPISGHRSVSWYQQTPGQGLQFLFEYFSETQRNKGNFPGRFSGRQFSNSRSEMNVSTLELGDSALYLCASSSISPGQSNEQFFGPGTRLTVL.

The chain is built from TRBV7-6 and TRBJ2-1; 9 nucleotides align to TRBD1. The CDR3 length is 16 residues. V shed 0 bases, J shed 5 bases, and the junction held 5 bases outside the gene matches. Germline V lookup: CDR1 SGHVS, CDR2 FNYEAQ. CDR3: CASSLARTGGHNEQFF. In DNA, the CDR3 is TGTGCCAGCAGCTTAGCTAGAACAGGGGGCCACAATGAGCAGTTCTTC.

The chain uses TRBV4-2 and TRBJ2-2, with D possibly being TRBD1 (5 bases). V lost 3 bases, J lost 6 bases, and 11 bases lay in between. The CDR3 is 14 residues long. CDR1 and CDR2 from the germline V gene are LGHNA and YNFKEQ. In DNA, the CDR3 is TGTGCCAGCAGCCAGATAGGGGTGGCCGGGGAGCTGTTTTTT. This encodes CASSQIGVAGELFF.

The CDR3 spells CASSERGETQYF. The CDR3 coding sequence is TGTGCCAGCAGTGAAAGGGGTGAGACCCAGTACTTC. This chain uses TRBV3-1 (or the pseudogene TRBV3-2) with TRBJ2-5; a weak D match, TRBD1 (5 bases). Trimming stripped 6 bases from V and 5 bases from J, with 10 bases between. Germline lookup yields CDR1 LGHDT and CDR2 YNNKEL (reference sequence). The CDR3 has 12 residues.

The genes are TRBV6-5 and TRBJ2-7; D may be TRBD2 (6 bases). Germline CDR1 MNHEY, CDR2 SVGAGI. The CDR3 has 14 amino acids. The V end lost 8 bases, the J end lost 1 base, and 15 bases lay between the germline ends. The CDR3 DNA follows: TGTGCCAGCTGGGGGAGGACCCCTTCCTACGAGCAGTACTTC. Translated: CASWGRTPSYEQYF.

The gene calls are TRBV7-2 and TRBJ2-3; D remains ambiguous. The CDR3 contains 15 residues. V dropped 5 bases and J dropped 2 bases, with 14 bases sitting between them. Germline lookup yields CDR1 SGHTA and CDR2 FQGNSA. The CDR3 DNA is TGTGCCAGCAGCCCCAGAGGAGTTTACACAGATACGCAGTATTTT. Translated: CASSPRGVYTDTQYF. Full variable domain (outside the CDR3, taken from reference TRBV7-2 and TRBJ2-3): GAGVSQSPSNKVTEKGKDVELRCDPISGHTALYWYRQSLGQGLEFLIYFQGNSAPDKSGLPSDRFSAERTGGSVSTLTIQRTQQEDSAVYLCASSPRGVYTDTQYFGPGTRLTVL.

The gene calls are TRBV7-2 and TRBJ2-3; weak D call: TRBD2 (7 bases). CDR1 and CDR2 from the germline V gene are SGHTA and FQGNSA. The CDR3 is 15 amino acids. Trimming took 7 bases from V and 1 from J, leaving 15 bases between them. The CDR3: CASTPVGGRTDTQYF. DNA for the CDR3: TGTGCCAGCACTCCCGTGGGGGGGCGCACAGATACGCAGTATTTT.

The chain is built from TRBV5-1 and TRBJ1-2; perhaps TRBD1 as D (6 bases). V was pared by 4 bases and J by 4 bases, with 14 bases between. Germline CDR1 is SGHRS and CDR2 is YFSETQ. The CDR3 is 14 amino acids. The CDR3 coding sequence is TGCGCCAGCAGCGAACCACAGGGAACCTATGGCTACACCTTC. Its translation is CASSEPQGTYGYTF.